This passage covers 14 T cell receptor beta chains from one sample sequenced in a study of cytomegalovirus exposure and HLA in healthy donors. Primers included in the PCR were 60 Vbeta and 13 Jbeta primers. Clones were sequenced by immunoSEQ multiplex PCR, and TCRdb holds only the in-frame ones, with some missing. The table shows nearly 110,000 clones, with roughly 82% occurring only once. Material: PBMCs. The receptors here all came from a middle-aged man in good health and CMV-seronegative.

This clone was seen once. The chain recombines TRBV19 with TRBJ1-5; D gene uncertain. This CDR3 spans 15 amino acids. Germline CDR1 LNHDA, CDR2 SQIVND (reference sequence). V lost 1 base and J lost 3, with 10 bases in between. The CDR3 DNA reads TGTGCCAGTAGTATAGCGGGTTTGGCCAATCAGCCCCAGCATTTT. It translates to CASSIAGLANQPQHF.

The chain carries TRBV14 and TRBJ1-2; no clear D gene. Germline loops: CDR1 SGHDN, CDR2 FVKESK. The CDR3 sequence is 15 residues long. V was trimmed by 4 bases and J by 6 bases, leaving 18 bases between them. The CDR3 DNA sequence: TGTGCCAGCAGCCCCGGCCGGGGTTACGATCATGGCTACACCTTC. Protein: CASSPGRGYDHGYTF.

This chain links TRBV6-6 with TRBJ2-5, with 7 bases identical to TRBD1. The junction had 7 bases not matched to a gene; V was cut back by 6 bases and J by 3 bases. This CDR3 is built from 14 residues. The germline V gene encodes CDR1 MNHNY and CDR2 SVGAGI (reference sequence). The CDR3 is CASSHGQVEETQYF. CDR3 sequence (DNA): TGTGCCAGCAGCCACGGACAGGTCGAAGAGACCCAGTACTTC.

The V and J genes are TRBV5-8 and TRBJ1-1; D uncertain. Trimming stripped 10 bases from V and 1 base from J, with 14 bases between. This CDR3 is 13 amino acids long. CDR1 is SGHTS and CDR2 is YDEGEE in the germline V gene. For the CDR3, the DNA is TGTGCCCCCTCATACAGCAAGAACACTGAAGCTTTCTTT. Translated, it gives CAPSYSKNTEAFF.

The chain recombines TRBV5-1 with TRBJ2-2; 7 bases map to TRBD1. Germline trimming cut 2 bases from V and 5 bases from J; bases unmatched to any gene: 6. Germline CDR1 SGHRS, CDR2 YFSETQ. The CDR3 length is 15 residues. CDR3 nucleotides: TGCGCCAGCAGCTTCCTAGGGGGCGCAACCGGGGAGCTGTTTTTT. As protein: CASSFLGGATGELFF.

The chain carries TRBV30 and TRBJ1-1, with D uncertain. V shed 2 bases and J shed 7 bases, with 8 bases lying between them. Germline V CDR1 and CDR2: GTSNPN, SVGIG (reference sequence). This CDR3 region has 11 residues. The CDR3 reads CAWSPRLEAFF. In DNA form, the CDR3 reads TGTGCCTGGAGTCCCCGTCTTGAAGCTTTCTTT.

The gene calls are TRBV16 and TRBJ1-3; D not resolved. CDR1 is KGHSY, CDR2 FQNENV, per germline. V was pared by 2 bases and J by 3 bases, with 11 bases between. CDR3 length: 15 residues. CDR3 loop: CASSQTAGNGNTIYF. CDR3 sequence (DNA): TGTGCCAGCAGCCAAACGGCGGGGAATGGAAACACCATATATTTT.

This clone was picked up one time. This rearrangement joins TRBV6-5 to TRBJ1-2, with 10 bases that match TRBD1. The CDR3 length is 14 residues. Germline trimming cut 5 bases from V and 8 bases from J; bases unmatched to any gene: 8. Germline lookup yields CDR1 MNHEY and CDR2 SVGAGI. The CDR3 bases are TGTGCCAGCAGTCCCGGGACAGGGGTGGGAGGCTACACCTTC. It translates to CASSPGTGVGGYTF.

CDR3 region: CASSPRQGHQYEQYF. The CDR3 DNA is TGTGCCAGCTCACCACGACAGGGTCACCAGTACGAGCAGTACTTC. The chain links TRBV18 to TRBJ2-7, with TRBD1 matching 7 bases. The trim removed 1 base at V and 4 bases at J, leaving 7 bases unmatched. The CDR3 is 15 residues long. The V gene's germline CDR1 is KGHSH and CDR2 LQKENI.

This clone is a singleton in its sample. This chain joins TRBV10-3 and TRBJ1-2, with TRBD1 matching over 8 bases. Unmatched junction bases numbered 11, after V lost 4 bases and J lost 7 bases. Germline assignment: CDR1 ENHRY and CDR2 SYGVKD. CDR3 length: 15 residues. The CDR3 bases are TGTGCCATCAGTGGGCAGACAGGGGAATTAAGTGGCTACACCTTC. This encodes CAISGQTGELSGYTF.

This chain uses TRBV11-2 with TRBJ1-4, with 8 bases lining up with TRBD1. Germline V gene lookup returns CDR1 SGHAT and CDR2 FQNNGV. Germline trimming cut 1 base from V and 8 bases from J; bases unmatched to any gene: 3. This CDR3 is built from 14 residues. The CDR3 DNA reads TGTGCCAGCAGCTTAGGGACAGGGCGAGAAAAACTGTTTTTT. Protein sequence: CASSLGTGREKLFF.

The gene calls are TRBV9 and TRBJ1-2, with TRBD1 matching 7 bases. The germline V gene has CDR1 SGDLS and CDR2 YYNGEE. CDR3 length: 15 residues. Germline trimming cut 1 base from V and 7 bases from J; bases unmatched to any gene: 10. The CDR3 nucleotides are TGTGCCAGCAGCGTATTTGACAGGGCATTGAGTGGCTACACCTTC. Translated: CASSVFDRALSGYTF.

The chain joins TRBV2 to TRBJ1-1, with D possibly TRBD1 on 6 matching bases. The CDR3 covers 14 residues. Trimming cost V 8 bases and J 4 bases, with 17 bases left between them. Germline V gene lookup returns CDR1 SNHLY and CDR2 FYNNEI. The CDR3: CASLRAQGGTEAFF. The DNA for the CDR3 is TGTGCCAGCTTAAGGGCACAGGGTGGCACTGAAGCTTTCTTT.

The chain uses TRBV4-1 and TRBJ2-4, with TRBD2 matching 8 bases. With V trimmed by 0 bases and J by 6 bases, 7 bases remained unmatched. CDR3 length: 16 residues. From germline, CDR1 is MGHRA and CDR2 YSYEKL. The DNA for the CDR3 is TGCGCCAGCAGCCAAGATCCGCGGGGGGCTAGAAACATTCAGTACTTC. Translation: CASSQDPRGARNIQYF.